The rows below give T cell receptor beta chains drawn from one sample of a study of cytomegalovirus exposure and HLA in healthy donors. The protocol was immunoSEQ multiplex PCR, while the TCRdb copy is restricted to in-frame clones and leaves out a portion. The sample has approximately 300,000 clones, roughly 88% seen once. Sequencing was performed on PBMCs. These receptors all stem from a woman between 18 and 29 years old in good health and CMV-seronegative. The CDR3 runs from the conserved cysteine through the conserved F or W. Fields, in order: V gene, clone size, D gene, J gene, CDR3 protein, CDR3 DNA. A D gene is named only where the DNA matches it firmly. Part of the rows lack a size; the others show once, few, many or a class for expanded clones.

V gene: TRBV11-2; clone size: -; D gene: -; J gene: TRBJ2-7; CDR3 protein: CASSLGVYEQYF; CDR3 DNA: TGTGCCAGCAGCTTAGGCGTGTACGAGCAGTACTTC
V gene: TRBV19; clone size: -; D gene: -; J gene: TRBJ1-1; CDR3 protein: CASTPSVVTVGAFF; CDR3 DNA: TGTGCCAGTACCCCCTCTGTGGTGACAGTAGGGGCTTTCTTT
V gene: TRBV5-1; clone size: -; D gene: TRBD1; J gene: TRBJ2-3; CDR3 protein: CASSWPTGTVTDTQYF; CDR3 DNA: TGCGCCAGCAGCTGGCCTACCGGGACAGTCACAGATACGCAGTATTTT
V gene: TRBV28; clone size: -; D gene: TRBD1; J gene: TRBJ2-6; CDR3 protein: CASTRGPGANVLTF; CDR3 DNA: TGTGCCAGCACGAGGGGGCCCGGGGCCAACGTCCTGACTTTC
V gene: TRBV9; clone size: -; D gene: TRBD2; J gene: TRBJ2-1; CDR3 protein: CASSVASGNEQFF; CDR3 DNA: TGTGCCAGCAGCGTGGCTAGCGGGAATGAGCAGTTCTTC
V gene: TRBV5-6; clone size: -; D gene: -; J gene: TRBJ2-1; CDR3 protein: CASSLGQNEQFF; CDR3 DNA: TGTGCCAGCAGCCTAGGACAGAATGAGCAGTTCTTC
V gene: TRBV5-1; clone size: -; D gene: -; J gene: TRBJ2-7; CDR3 protein: CASSLGQATYEQYF; CDR3 DNA: TGCGCCAGCAGCTTGGGGCAGGCCACCTACGAGCAGTACTTC
V gene: TRBV7-8; clone size: -; D gene: TRBD2; J gene: TRBJ2-1; CDR3 protein: CASSLAWASGRGTDNEQFF; CDR3 DNA: TGTGCCAGCAGCTTAGCTTGGGCTAGCGGGAGGGGAACTGACAATGAGCAGTTCTTC
V gene: TRBV6-1; clone size: -; D gene: TRBD1; J gene: TRBJ2-5; CDR3 protein: CASSATGVLGETQYF; CDR3 DNA: TGTGCCAGCAGTGCGACAGGGGTATTGGGGGAGACCCAGTACTTC
V gene: TRBV10-3; clone size: -; D gene: -; J gene: TRBJ1-1; CDR3 protein: CAIREESLQFF; CDR3 DNA: TGTGCCATCAGAGAAGAAAGCTTACAGTTCTTT
V gene: TRBV19; clone size: -; D gene: TRBD1; J gene: TRBJ1-2; CDR3 protein: CASSMGQGNYGYTF; CDR3 DNA: TGTGCCAGTAGTATGGGACAGGGTAACTATGGCTACACCTTC
V gene: TRBV4-3; clone size: few; D gene: -; J gene: TRBJ2-2; CDR3 protein: CASSPTWESAGELFF; CDR3 DNA: TGCGCCAGCAGCCCTACCTGGGAGTCCGCCGGGGAGCTGTTTTTT
V gene: TRBV5-1; clone size: -; D gene: -; J gene: TRBJ1-2; CDR3 protein: CASSIENAYGYTF; CDR3 DNA: TGCGCCAGCAGCATAGAAAACGCCTATGGCTACACCTTC
V gene: TRBV27; clone size: -; D gene: -; J gene: TRBJ1-2; CDR3 protein: CASSPRSQGNYGYTF; CDR3 DNA: TGTGCCAGCAGTCCCCGCTCCCAGGGTAACTATGGCTACACCTTC
V gene: TRBV6-5; clone size: -; D gene: TRBD1; J gene: TRBJ2-7; CDR3 protein: CASSRTGDSYEQYF; CDR3 DNA: TGTGCCAGCAGCCGGACAGGGGATTCCTACGAGCAGTACTTC
V gene: TRBV20-1; clone size: -; D gene: TRBD2; J gene: TRBJ2-1; CDR3 protein: CSARLAAEFF; CDR3 DNA: TGCAGTGCTAGACTAGCGGCGGAGTTCTTC
V gene: TRBV6-5; clone size: -; D gene: TRBD1; J gene: TRBJ1-2; CDR3 protein: CASSHSTGQMNYGYTF; CDR3 DNA: TGTGCCAGCAGTCACTCCACGGGACAGATGAACTATGGCTACACCTTC
V gene: TRBV6-4; clone size: once; D gene: -; J gene: TRBJ2-2; CDR3 protein: CASSGNYRGAITGELFF; CDR3 DNA: TGTGCCAGCAGTGGAAACTACCGGGGGGCGATCACCGGGGAGCTGTTTTTT
V gene: TRBV6-1; clone size: -; D gene: -; J gene: TRBJ1-4; CDR3 protein: CASSGQSTNEKLFF; CDR3 DNA: TGTGCCAGCAGTGGACAGTCAACTAATGAAAAACTGTTTTTT
V gene: TRBV7-7; clone size: -; D gene: -; J gene: TRBJ2-1; CDR3 protein: CASSPTVGGEEQFF; CDR3 DNA: TGTGCTAGCAGCCCAACAGTCGGAGGGGAAGAGCAGTTCTTC
V gene: TRBV27; clone size: -; D gene: TRBD1; J gene: TRBJ1-1; CDR3 protein: CASSTGQGWNTEAFF; CDR3 DNA: TGTGCCAGCAGCACGGGACAGGGTTGGAACACTGAAGCTTTCTTT
V gene: TRBV10-3; clone size: -; D gene: TRBD2; J gene: TRBJ2-1; CDR3 protein: CAIRVAGGYNEQFF; CDR3 DNA: TGTGCCATCAGGGTAGCGGGAGGCTACAATGAGCAGTTCTTC
V gene: TRBV28; clone size: once; D gene: TRBD2; J gene: TRBJ2-7; CDR3 protein: CATHRAGTSIEQYF; CDR3 DNA: TGTGCCACCCACAGGGCGGGGACTAGTATCGAGCAGTACTTC
V gene: TRBV7-9; clone size: -; D gene: TRBD1; J gene: TRBJ1-3; CDR3 protein: CASLGKRGTAGNTIYF; CDR3 DNA: TGTGCCAGCTTAGGAAAGAGAGGGACAGCTGGAAACACCATATATTTT
V gene: TRBV7-2; clone size: -; D gene: TRBD1; J gene: TRBJ1-2; CDR3 protein: CASSLAGTGPNYGYTF; CDR3 DNA: TGTGCCAGCAGCTTAGCCGGGACAGGGCCTAACTATGGCTACACCTTC
V gene: TRBV6-6; clone size: -; D gene: -; J gene: TRBJ2-7; CDR3 protein: CASSYEGAYEQYF; CDR3 DNA: TGTGCCAGCAGTTACGAGGGAGCATACGAGCAGTACTTC
V gene: TRBV5-4; clone size: -; D gene: TRBD1; J gene: TRBJ1-1; CDR3 protein: CASSKGGPEAFF; CDR3 DNA: TGTGCCAGCAGCAAAGGGGGCCCTGAAGCTTTCTTT
V gene: TRBV27; clone size: -; D gene: -; J gene: TRBJ1-4; CDR3 protein: CASSFRVQGPNEKLFF; CDR3 DNA: TGTGCCAGCAGTTTCCGGGTACAGGGACCTAATGAAAAACTGTTTTTT
V gene: TRBV28; clone size: -; D gene: TRBD1; J gene: TRBJ2-5; CDR3 protein: CASSSPGQGAFTETQYF; CDR3 DNA: TGTGCCAGCAGTAGCCCAGGACAGGGGGCGTTTACGGAGACCCAGTACTTC
V gene: TRBV19; clone size: -; D gene: -; J gene: TRBJ1-2; CDR3 protein: CASSTVAYGYTF; CDR3 DNA: TGTGCCAGTAGTACCGTAGCTTATGGCTACACCTTC
V gene: TRBV9; clone size: -; D gene: -; J gene: TRBJ2-1; CDR3 protein: CASSVSRGNSYNEQFF; CDR3 DNA: TGTGCCAGCAGCGTATCCCGCGGGAATTCCTACAATGAGCAGTTCTTC
V gene: TRBV7-2; clone size: -; D gene: TRBD1; J gene: TRBJ2-2; CDR3 protein: CASSLYRGGNTGELFF; CDR3 DNA: TGTGCCAGCAGCCTATACAGGGGCGGGAACACCGGGGAGCTGTTTTTT
V gene: TRBV27; clone size: -; D gene: TRBD1; J gene: TRBJ1-4; CDR3 protein: CASTTHRDSEKLFF; CDR3 DNA: TGTGCCAGCACCACTCACAGGGACAGTGAAAAACTGTTTTTT
V gene: TRBV11-2; clone size: once; D gene: -; J gene: TRBJ1-2; CDR3 protein: CASSYPGGYGYGYTF; CDR3 DNA: TGTGCCAGCAGCTACCCGGGAGGGTACGGCTATGGCTACACCTTC
V gene: TRBV27; clone size: -; D gene: TRBD2; J gene: TRBJ2-3; CDR3 protein: CASSLWASGRTDTQYF; CDR3 DNA: TGTGCCAGCAGTTTATGGGCTAGCGGTAGGACAGATACGCAGTATTTT
V gene: TRBV9; clone size: -; D gene: -; J gene: TRBJ2-5; CDR3 protein: CASSGGWLDRETQYF; CDR3 DNA: TGTGCCAGCAGCGGAGGGTGGCTAGATAGAGAGACCCAGTACTTC
V gene: TRBV4-3; clone size: -; D gene: -; J gene: TRBJ1-5; CDR3 protein: CASSPLIDLPQHF; CDR3 DNA: TGCGCCAGCAGCCCATTGATAGATCTGCCCCAGCATTTT
V gene: TRBV9; clone size: -; D gene: TRBD1; J gene: TRBJ1-2; CDR3 protein: CASSSGTDYGYTF; CDR3 DNA: TGTGCCAGCAGCTCCGGGACAGATTATGGCTACACCTTC
V gene: TRBV29-1; clone size: -; D gene: -; J gene: TRBJ2-3; CDR3 protein: CSSRLVSDTQYF; CDR3 DNA: TGCAGCTCCCGACTAGTTTCGGATACGCAGTATTTT
V gene: TRBV18; clone size: -; D gene: -; J gene: TRBJ1-1; CDR3 protein: CASSQGDGDMVAFF; CDR3 DNA: TGTGCCAGCTCACAAGGGGACGGGGACATGGTAGCTTTCTTT
V gene: TRBV2; clone size: -; D gene: TRBD2; J gene: TRBJ2-2; CDR3 protein: CASSAGTTAPGELFF; CDR3 DNA: TGTGCCAGCAGCGCAGGGACTACGGCCCCCGGGGAGCTGTTTTTT
V gene: TRBV5-1; clone size: -; D gene: TRBD1; J gene: TRBJ1-4; CDR3 protein: CASSSLGTGYEKLFF; CDR3 DNA: TGCGCCAGCAGCTCGCTCGGGACAGGGTATGAAAAACTGTTTTTT
V gene: TRBV29-1; clone size: -; D gene: TRBD2; J gene: TRBJ2-1; CDR3 protein: CSGHGAGASYNEQFF; CDR3 DNA: TGCAGCGGCCACGGAGCGGGAGCGTCCTACAATGAGCAGTTCTTC
V gene: TRBV11-2; clone size: -; D gene: TRBD2; J gene: TRBJ2-7; CDR3 protein: CASSLVRGSIYEQYF; CDR3 DNA: TGTGCCAGCTCCCTGGTTCGCGGGAGTATCTACGAGCAGTACTTC
V gene: TRBV6-1; clone size: -; D gene: -; J gene: TRBJ1-2; CDR3 protein: CASSEVLAGGDYGYTF; CDR3 DNA: TGTGCCAGCAGTGAAGTGCTGGCCGGGGGTGACTATGGCTACACCTTC
V gene: TRBV27; clone size: -; D gene: TRBD1; J gene: TRBJ1-4; CDR3 protein: CASSSLQGAGEKLFF; CDR3 DNA: TGTGCCAGCAGTTCACTCCAGGGGGCGGGGGAAAAACTGTTTTTT
V gene: TRBV29-1; clone size: -; D gene: TRBD2; J gene: TRBJ2-1; CDR3 protein: CSVEIAGRYNEQFF; CDR3 DNA: TGCAGCGTTGAAATAGCGGGGCGATACAATGAGCAGTTCTTC
V gene: TRBV5-1; clone size: -; D gene: TRBD1; J gene: TRBJ1-4; CDR3 protein: CASSLGRDRKLLGEKLFF; CDR3 DNA: TGCGCCAGCAGCTTGGGGAGGGACAGGAAGTTATTGGGTGAAAAACTGTTTTTT
V gene: TRBV5-4; clone size: -; D gene: -; J gene: TRBJ2-7; CDR3 protein: CASSLGGGSSYEQYF; CDR3 DNA: TGTGCCAGCAGCTTGGGGGGGGGCAGCTCCTACGAGCAGTACTTC
V gene: TRBV29-1; clone size: -; D gene: -; J gene: TRBJ2-3; CDR3 protein: CSVESQEGDTQYF; CDR3 DNA: TGCAGCGTTGAAAGCCAGGAAGGAGATACGCAGTATTTT
V gene: TRBV18; clone size: once; D gene: -; J gene: TRBJ2-7; CDR3 protein: CASSPVGSGPYEQYF; CDR3 DNA: TGTGCCAGCTCACCAGTGGGTAGCGGTCCCTACGAGCAGTACTTC
V gene: TRBV7-3; clone size: few; D gene: -; J gene: TRBJ1-1; CDR3 protein: CASSRQENTEAFF; CDR3 DNA: TGTGCCAGCAGCCGACAGGAGAACACTGAAGCTTTCTTT
V gene: TRBV7-3; clone size: -; D gene: -; J gene: TRBJ2-1; CDR3 protein: CASSSGAGEQFF; CDR3 DNA: TGTGCCAGCAGCTCAGGGGCTGGAGAGCAGTTCTTC
V gene: TRBV4-2; clone size: -; D gene: -; J gene: TRBJ1-2; CDR3 protein: CASSQEGGRGAAFNYGYTF; CDR3 DNA: TGTGCCAGCAGCCAAGAAGGCGGCAGGGGCGCGGCGTTCAACTATGGCTACACCTTC